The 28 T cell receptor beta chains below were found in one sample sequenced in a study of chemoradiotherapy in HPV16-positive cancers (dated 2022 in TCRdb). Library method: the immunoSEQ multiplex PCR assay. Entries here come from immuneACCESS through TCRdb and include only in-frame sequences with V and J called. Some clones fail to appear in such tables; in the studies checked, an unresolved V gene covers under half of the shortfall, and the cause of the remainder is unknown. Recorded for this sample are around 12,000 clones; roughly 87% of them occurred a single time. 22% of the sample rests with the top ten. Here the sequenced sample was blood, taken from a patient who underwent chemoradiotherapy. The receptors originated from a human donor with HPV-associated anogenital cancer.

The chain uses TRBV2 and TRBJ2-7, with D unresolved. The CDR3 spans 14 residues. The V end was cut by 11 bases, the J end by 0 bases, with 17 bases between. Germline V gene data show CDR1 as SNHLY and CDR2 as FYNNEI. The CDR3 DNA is TGTGCCTCCCTTTTGGAGAAACGCTCCTACGAGCAGTACTTC. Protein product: CASLLEKRSYEQYF.

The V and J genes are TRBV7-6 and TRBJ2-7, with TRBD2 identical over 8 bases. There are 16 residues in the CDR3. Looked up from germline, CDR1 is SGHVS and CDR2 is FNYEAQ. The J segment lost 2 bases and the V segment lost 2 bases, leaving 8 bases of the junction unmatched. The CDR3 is CASSLLYRGGTYEQYF. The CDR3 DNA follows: TGTGCCAGCAGCTTATTGTATCGGGGGGGAACCTACGAGCAGTACTTC.

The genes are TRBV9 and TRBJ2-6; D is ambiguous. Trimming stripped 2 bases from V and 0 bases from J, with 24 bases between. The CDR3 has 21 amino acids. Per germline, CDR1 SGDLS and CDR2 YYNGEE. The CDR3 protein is CASSVAPLGEQASSGANVLTF. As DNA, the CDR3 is TGTGCCAGCAGCGTTGCCCCGCTCGGAGAGCAAGCTTCCTCTGGGGCCAACGTCCTGACTTTC.

As DNA, the CDR3 is TGTGCCAGTAGTATCACAGGAGAGAGCTATGGCTACACCTTC. Residues: CASSITGESYGYTF. The V and J genes are TRBV19 and TRBJ1-2, with a tentative D call TRBD1 (5 bases). There are 14 residues in the CDR3. The V gene lost 3 bases and the J gene lost 4 bases, with 12 bases spanning the gap. In germline, CDR1 is LNHDA, CDR2 SQIVND (reference sequence).

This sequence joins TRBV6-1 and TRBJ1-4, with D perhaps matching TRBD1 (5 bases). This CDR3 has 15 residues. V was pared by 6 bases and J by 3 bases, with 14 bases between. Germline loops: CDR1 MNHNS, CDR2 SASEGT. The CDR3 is CASRDGGVANEKLFF. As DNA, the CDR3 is TGTGCCAGCAGGGACGGGGGGGTGGCTAATGAAAAACTGTTTTTT.

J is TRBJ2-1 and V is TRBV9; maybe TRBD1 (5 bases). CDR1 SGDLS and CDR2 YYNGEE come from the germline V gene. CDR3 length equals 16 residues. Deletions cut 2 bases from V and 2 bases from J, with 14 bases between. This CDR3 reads CASSVTALNPYNEQFF. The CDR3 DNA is TGTGCCAGCAGCGTGACAGCACTGAATCCCTACAATGAGCAGTTCTTC.

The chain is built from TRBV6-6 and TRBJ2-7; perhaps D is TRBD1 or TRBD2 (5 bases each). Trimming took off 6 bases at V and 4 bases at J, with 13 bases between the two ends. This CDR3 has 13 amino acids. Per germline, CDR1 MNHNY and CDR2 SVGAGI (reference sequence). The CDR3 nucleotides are TGTGCCAGCAGGGGGACGGCACTTTACGAGCAGTACTTC. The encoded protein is CASRGTALYEQYF.

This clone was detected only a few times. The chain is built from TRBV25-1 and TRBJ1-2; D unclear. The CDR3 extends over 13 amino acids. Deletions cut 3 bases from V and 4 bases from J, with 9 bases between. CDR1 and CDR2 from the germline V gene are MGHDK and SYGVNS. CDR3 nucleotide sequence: TGTGCCAGCAGTGACCGGGCCTCCTATGGCTACACCTTC. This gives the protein CASSDRASYGYTF.

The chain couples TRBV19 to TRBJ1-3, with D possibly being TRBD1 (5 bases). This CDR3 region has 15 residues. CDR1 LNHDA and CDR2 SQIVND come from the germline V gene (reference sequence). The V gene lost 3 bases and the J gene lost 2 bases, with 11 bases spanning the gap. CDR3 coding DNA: TGTGCCAGTAGTATGGACAAAGCGGCTGGAAACACCATATATTTT. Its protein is CASSMDKAAGNTIYF.

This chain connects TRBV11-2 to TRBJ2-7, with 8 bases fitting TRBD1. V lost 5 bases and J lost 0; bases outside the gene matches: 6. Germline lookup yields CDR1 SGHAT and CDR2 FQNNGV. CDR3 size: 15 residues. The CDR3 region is CASSQGASSSYEQYF. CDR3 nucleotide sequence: TGTGCCAGCAGCCAGGGGGCTTCGAGCTCCTACGAGCAGTACTTC.

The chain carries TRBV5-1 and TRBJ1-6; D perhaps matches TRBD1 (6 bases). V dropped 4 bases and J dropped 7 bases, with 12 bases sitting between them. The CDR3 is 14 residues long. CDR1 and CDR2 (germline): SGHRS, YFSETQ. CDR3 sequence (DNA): TGCGCCAGCAGCCTAGAAGGGGGAAATTCACCCCTCCACTTT. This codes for CASSLEGGNSPLHF.

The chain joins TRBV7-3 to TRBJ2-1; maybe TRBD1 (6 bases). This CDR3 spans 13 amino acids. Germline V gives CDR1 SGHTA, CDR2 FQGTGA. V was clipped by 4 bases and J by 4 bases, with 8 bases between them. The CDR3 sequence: CASSSDSYNEQFF. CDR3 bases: TGTGCCAGCAGCTCGGACAGTTACAATGAGCAGTTCTTC.

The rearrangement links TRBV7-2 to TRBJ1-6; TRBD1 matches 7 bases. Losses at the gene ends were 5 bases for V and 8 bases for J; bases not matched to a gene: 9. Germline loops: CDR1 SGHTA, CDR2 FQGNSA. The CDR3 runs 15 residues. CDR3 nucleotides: TGTGCCAGCAGCGTAGGGTGGACAGGAGATTCACCCCTCCACTTT. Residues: CASSVGWTGDSPLHF.

The CDR3 loop reads CASSYGSQQFF. The CDR3 DNA reads TGTGCCAGCAGTTACGGCAGTCAGCAGTTCTTC. The V and J genes are TRBV6-6 and TRBJ2-1; D not certain. Deletions cut 2 bases from V and 11 bases from J, with 7 bases between. There are 11 residues in the CDR3. CDR1 and CDR2 (germline): MNHNY, SVGAGI (reference sequence).

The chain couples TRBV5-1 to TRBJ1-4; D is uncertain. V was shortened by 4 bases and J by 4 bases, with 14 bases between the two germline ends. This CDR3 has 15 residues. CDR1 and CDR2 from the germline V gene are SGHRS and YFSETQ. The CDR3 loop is CASSPQAGNNEKLFF. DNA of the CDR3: TGCGCCAGCAGCCCCCAGGCGGGGAATAATGAAAAACTGTTTTTT.

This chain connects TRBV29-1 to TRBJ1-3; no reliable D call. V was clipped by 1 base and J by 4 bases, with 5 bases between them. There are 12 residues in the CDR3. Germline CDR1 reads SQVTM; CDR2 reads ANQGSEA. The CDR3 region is CSVEVTGNTIYF. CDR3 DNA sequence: TGCAGCGTTGAAGTCACAGGAAACACCATATATTTT.

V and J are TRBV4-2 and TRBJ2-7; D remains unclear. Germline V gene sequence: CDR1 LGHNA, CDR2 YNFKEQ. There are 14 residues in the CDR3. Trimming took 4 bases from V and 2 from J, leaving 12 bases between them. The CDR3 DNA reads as TGTGCCAGCAGCCCCGGTGGGATGACCTACGAGCAGTACTTC. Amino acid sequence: CASSPGGMTYEQYF.

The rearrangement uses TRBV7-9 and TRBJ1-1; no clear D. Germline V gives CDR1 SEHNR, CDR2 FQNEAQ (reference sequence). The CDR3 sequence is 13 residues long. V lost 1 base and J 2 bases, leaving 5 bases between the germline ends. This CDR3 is CASSLVANTEAFF. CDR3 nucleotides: TGTGCCAGCAGCTTAGTGGCCAACACTGAAGCTTTCTTT. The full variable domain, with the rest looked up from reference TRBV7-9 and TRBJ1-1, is DTGVSQNPRHKITKRGQNVTFRCDPISEHNRLYWYRQTLGQGPEFLTYFQNEAQLEKSRLLSDRFSAERPKGSFSTLEIQRTEQGDSAMYLCASSLVANTEAFFGQGTRLTVV.

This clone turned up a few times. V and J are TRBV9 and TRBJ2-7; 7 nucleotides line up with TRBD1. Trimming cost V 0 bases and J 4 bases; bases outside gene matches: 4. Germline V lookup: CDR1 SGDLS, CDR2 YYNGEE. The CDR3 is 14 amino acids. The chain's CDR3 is CASSVGDSPYEQYF. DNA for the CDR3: TGTGCCAGCAGCGTAGGGGACAGCCCTTACGAGCAGTACTTC.

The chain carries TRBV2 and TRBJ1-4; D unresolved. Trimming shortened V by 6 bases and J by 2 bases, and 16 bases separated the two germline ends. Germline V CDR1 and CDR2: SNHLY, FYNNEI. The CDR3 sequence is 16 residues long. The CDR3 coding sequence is TGTGCCAGCAGGAATCAGAATTTGGCCACTAATGAAAAACTGTTTTTT. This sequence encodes CASRNQNLATNEKLFF.

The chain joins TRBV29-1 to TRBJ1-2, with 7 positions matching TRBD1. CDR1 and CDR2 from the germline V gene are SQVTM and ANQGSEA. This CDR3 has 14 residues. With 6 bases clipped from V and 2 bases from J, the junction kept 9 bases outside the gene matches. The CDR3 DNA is TGCAGCGTGGATTCGGGGACAGACAACTATGGCTACACCTTC. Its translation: CSVDSGTDNYGYTF.

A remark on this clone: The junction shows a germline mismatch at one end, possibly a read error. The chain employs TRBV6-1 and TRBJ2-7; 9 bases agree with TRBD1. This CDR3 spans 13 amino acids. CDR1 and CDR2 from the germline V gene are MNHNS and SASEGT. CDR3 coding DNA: TGTGCCAGCACAGGGACAGGGTCCCTCCCCCGTCGTTTC. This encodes CASTGTGSLPRRF.

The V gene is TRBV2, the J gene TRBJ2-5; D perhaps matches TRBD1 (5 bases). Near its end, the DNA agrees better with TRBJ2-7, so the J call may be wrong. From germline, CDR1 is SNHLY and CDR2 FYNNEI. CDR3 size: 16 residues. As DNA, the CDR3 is TGTGCCAGCAGTGAAGCGCTGGCAGGGCGCCCCTACGAGCAGTACTTC. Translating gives CASSEALAGRPYEQYF.

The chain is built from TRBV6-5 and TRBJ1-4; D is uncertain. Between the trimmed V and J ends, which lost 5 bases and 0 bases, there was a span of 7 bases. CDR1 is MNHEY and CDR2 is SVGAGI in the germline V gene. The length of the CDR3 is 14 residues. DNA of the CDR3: TGTGCCAGCAGTCCGACTCCAACTAATGAAAAACTGTTTTTT. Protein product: CASSPTPTNEKLFF.

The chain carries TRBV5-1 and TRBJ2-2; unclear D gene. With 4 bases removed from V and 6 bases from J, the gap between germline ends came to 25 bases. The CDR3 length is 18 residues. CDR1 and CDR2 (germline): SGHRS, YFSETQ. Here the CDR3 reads CASSLPIPGLKSSGELFF. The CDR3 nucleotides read TGCGCCAGCAGCCTACCAATACCGGGCCTTAAATCGTCCGGGGAGCTGTTTTTT. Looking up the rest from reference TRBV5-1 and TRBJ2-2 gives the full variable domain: KAGVTQTPRYLIKTRGQQVTLSCSPISGHRSVSWYQQTPGQGLQFLFEYFSETQRNKGNFPGRFSGRQFSNSRSEMNVSTLELGDSALYLCASSLPIPGLKSSGELFFGEGSRLTVL.

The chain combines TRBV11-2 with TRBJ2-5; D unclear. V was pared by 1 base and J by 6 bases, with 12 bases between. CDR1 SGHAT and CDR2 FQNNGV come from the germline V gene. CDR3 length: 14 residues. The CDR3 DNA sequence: TGTGCCAGCAGCTTAGGTGATGGTATACAGACCCAGTACTTC. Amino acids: CASSLGDGIQTQYF. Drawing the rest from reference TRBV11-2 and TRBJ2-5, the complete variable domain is EAGVAQSPRYKIIEKRQSVAFWCNPISGHATLYWYQQILGQGPKLLIQFQNNGVVDDSQLPKDRFSAERLKGVDSTLKIQPAKLEDSAVYLCASSLGDGIQTQYFGPGTRLLVL.

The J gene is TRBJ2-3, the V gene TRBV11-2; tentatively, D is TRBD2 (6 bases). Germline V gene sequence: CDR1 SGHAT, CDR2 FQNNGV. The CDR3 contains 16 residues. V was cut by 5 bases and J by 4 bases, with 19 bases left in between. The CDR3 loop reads CASSLGWAGRADTQYF. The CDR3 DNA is TGTGCCAGCAGCCTCGGGTGGGCGGGGCGGGCAGATACGCAGTATTTT.

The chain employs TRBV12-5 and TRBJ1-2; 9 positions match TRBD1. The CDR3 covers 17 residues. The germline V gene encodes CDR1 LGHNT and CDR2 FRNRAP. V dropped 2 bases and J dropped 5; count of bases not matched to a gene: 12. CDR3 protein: CASGLKPGQGILYGYTF. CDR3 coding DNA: TGTGCTAGTGGTTTGAAACCGGGACAGGGAATTCTTTATGGCTACACCTTC.